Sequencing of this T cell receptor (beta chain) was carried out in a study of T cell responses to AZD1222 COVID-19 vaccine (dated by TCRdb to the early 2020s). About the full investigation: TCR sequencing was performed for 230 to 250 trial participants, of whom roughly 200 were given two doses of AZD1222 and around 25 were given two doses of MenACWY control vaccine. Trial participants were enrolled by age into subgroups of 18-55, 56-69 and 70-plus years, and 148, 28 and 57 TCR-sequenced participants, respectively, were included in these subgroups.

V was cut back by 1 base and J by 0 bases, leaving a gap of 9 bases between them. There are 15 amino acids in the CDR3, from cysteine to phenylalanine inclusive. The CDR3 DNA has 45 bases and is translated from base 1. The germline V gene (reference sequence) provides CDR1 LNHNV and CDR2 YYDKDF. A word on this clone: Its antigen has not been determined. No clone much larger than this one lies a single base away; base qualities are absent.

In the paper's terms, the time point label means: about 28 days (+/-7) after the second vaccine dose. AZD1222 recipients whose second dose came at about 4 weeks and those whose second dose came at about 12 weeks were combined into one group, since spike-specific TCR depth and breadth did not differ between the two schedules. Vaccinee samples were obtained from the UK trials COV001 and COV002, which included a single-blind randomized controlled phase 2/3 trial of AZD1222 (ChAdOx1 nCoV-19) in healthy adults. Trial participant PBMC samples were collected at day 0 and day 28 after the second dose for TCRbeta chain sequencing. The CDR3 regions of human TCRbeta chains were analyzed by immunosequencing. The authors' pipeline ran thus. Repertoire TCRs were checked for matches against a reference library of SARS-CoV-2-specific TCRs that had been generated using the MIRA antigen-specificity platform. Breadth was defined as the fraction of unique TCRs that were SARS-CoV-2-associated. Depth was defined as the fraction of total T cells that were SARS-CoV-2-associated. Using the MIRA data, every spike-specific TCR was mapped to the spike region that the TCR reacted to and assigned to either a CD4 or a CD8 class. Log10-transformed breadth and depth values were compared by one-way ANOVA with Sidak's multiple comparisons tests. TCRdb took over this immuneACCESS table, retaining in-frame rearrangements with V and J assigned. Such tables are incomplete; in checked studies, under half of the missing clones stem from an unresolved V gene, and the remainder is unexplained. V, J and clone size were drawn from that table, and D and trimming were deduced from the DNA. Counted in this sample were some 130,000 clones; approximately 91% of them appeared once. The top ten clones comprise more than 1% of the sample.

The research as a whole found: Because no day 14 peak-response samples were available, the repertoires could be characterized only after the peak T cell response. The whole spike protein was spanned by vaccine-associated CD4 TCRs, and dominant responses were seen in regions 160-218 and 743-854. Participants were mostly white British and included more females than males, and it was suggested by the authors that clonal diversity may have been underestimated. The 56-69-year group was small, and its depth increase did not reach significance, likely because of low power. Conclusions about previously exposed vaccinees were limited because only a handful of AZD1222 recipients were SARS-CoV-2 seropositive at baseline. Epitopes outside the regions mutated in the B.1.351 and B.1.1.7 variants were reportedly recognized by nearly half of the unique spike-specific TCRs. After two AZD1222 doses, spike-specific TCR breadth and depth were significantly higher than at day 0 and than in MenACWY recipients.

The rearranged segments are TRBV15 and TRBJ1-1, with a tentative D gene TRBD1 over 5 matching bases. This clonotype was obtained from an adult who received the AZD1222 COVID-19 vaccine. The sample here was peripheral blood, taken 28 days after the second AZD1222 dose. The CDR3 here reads CATSRGDPMNTEAFF. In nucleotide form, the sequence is TGTGCCACCAGCAGAGGGGACCCCATGAACACTGAAGCTTTCTTT.